What follows are 13 T cell receptor beta chains derived from one specimen sequenced in a study of T cells in Graves' hyperthyroidism and ophthalmopathy. Researchers took RNA transcripts and amplified the TCR beta CDR3 regions from them. First-round RT-PCR targeting the TCR CDR3 was performed with the HTBI primer set. TCRdb reprocessed the multiplex PCR reads with MiXCR, giving one entry per CDR3 protein. The table records about 640,000 distinct CDR3 sequences, more than 20% of them present only once. Material: blood. These receptors all come from a man aged 30 to 45 with Graves' ophthalmopathy.

This chain links TRBV9 with TRBJ2-1; no clear D. Germline V lookup: CDR1 SGDLS, CDR2 YYNGEE. V gave up 4 bases and J gave up 3 bases, with 14 bases separating them. The CDR3 loop spans 15 amino acids. The CDR3 loop reads CASSPLSGRYNEQFF. In DNA, the CDR3 is TGTGCCAGCAGCCCCTTGAGTGGTCGCTACAATGAGCAGTTCTTC. The full variable domain, with the rest looked up from reference TRBV9 and TRBJ2-1, is DSGVTQTPKHLITATGQRVTLRCSPRSGDLSVYWYQQSLDQGLQFLIQYYNGEERAKGNILERFSAQQFPDLHSELNLSSLELGDSALYFCASSPLSGRYNEQFFGPGTRLTVL.

The chain carries TRBV11-2 and TRBJ2-1, with 9 bases aligning to TRBD1. V lost 1 base and J lost 4; bases outside the gene matches: 8. This CDR3 is built from 17 residues. Germline loops: CDR1 SGHAT, CDR2 FQNNGV. The CDR3 here is CASSLGPGQGPYNEQFF. In DNA, the CDR3 is TGTGCCAGCAGCTTAGGCCCGGGACAGGGTCCTTACAATGAGCAGTTCTTC.

The V gene is TRBV28, the J gene TRBJ2-7; D gene unclear. This CDR3 region has 13 residues. The V gene's germline CDR1 is MDHEN and CDR2 SYDVKM. V was clipped by 5 bases and J by 0 bases, with 8 bases between them. In nucleotides, the CDR3 is TGTGCCAGCAGTGTTCAGGTCTCCTACGAGCAGTACTTC. Translation gives CASSVQVSYEQYF.

This clonotype was picked up many times. The V and J genes are TRBV20-1 and TRBJ2-1, with 9 bases that match TRBD2. Germline V lookup: CDR1 DFQATT, CDR2 SNEGSKA (reference sequence). J was trimmed by 0 bases and V by 6 bases; bases with no gene match: 3. This CDR3 is 14 amino acids long. The CDR3 region is CSASSGSSYNEQFF. The CDR3 bases are TGCAGTGCAAGTAGCGGGAGCTCCTACAATGAGCAGTTCTTC.

This clonotype has only a few counts. This chain connects TRBV4-1 to TRBJ2-1; D ambiguous. This CDR3 spans 16 amino acids. The germline CDR1 and CDR2 sequences are MGHRA and YSYEKL. Trimming stripped 1 base from V and 0 bases from J, with 10 bases between. The CDR3 here is CASSQGGLRSYNEQFF. CDR3 sequence (DNA): TGCGCCAGCAGCCAAGGAGGTCTACGCTCCTACAATGAGCAGTTCTTC.

V is TRBV30 and J is TRBJ2-7; 8 nucleotides match TRBD1. CDR3 length: 14 residues. Germline loops: CDR1 GTSNPN, CDR2 SVGIG (reference sequence). J lost 3 bases, V lost 7 bases, and 11 bases had no gene match. CDR3 sequence (DNA): TGTGCCTTCTCCATCCGGACAGGGCTCTACGAGCAGTACTTC. It translates to CAFSIRTGLYEQYF.

V and J are TRBV6-2 or TRBV6-3 and TRBJ2-1; 14 nucleotides match TRBD2. Germline trimming cut 8 bases from V and 0 bases from J; bases unmatched to any gene: 15. This CDR3 is built from 20 residues. Per the germline V gene, CDR1 is MNHEY and CDR2 is SVGEGT. CDR3 DNA: TGTGCCAGCCTTAAATTTCCGGGACTAGCGGGAGAAGGCTCCTACAATGAGCAGTTCTTC. It translates to CASLKFPGLAGEGSYNEQFF.

The sample holds a few counts of this clonotype. This chain connects TRBV18 to TRBJ2-2; D is ambiguous. The CDR3 consists of 14 residues. Per the germline V gene, CDR1 is KGHSH and CDR2 is LQKENI. The V end lost 3 bases, the J end lost 4 bases, and 9 bases lay between the germline ends. The CDR3 DNA is TGTGCCAGCTCACCGCCGACAAGCACCGGGGAGCTGTTTTTT. Residues: CASSPPTSTGELFF.

This clonotype showed up many times. The chain employs TRBV7-9 and TRBJ2-1; tentatively, D is TRBD1 or TRBD2 (5 bases each). The CDR3 runs 13 residues. Trimming pared 4 bases from V and 8 bases from J, leaving 12 bases between. CDR1 is SEHNR, CDR2 FQNEAQ, per germline (reference sequence). Here the CDR3 reads CASSWDRRDEQFF. The CDR3 nucleotides are TGTGCCAGCAGCTGGGACCGTAGAGATGAGCAGTTCTTC. Supplemented by reference TRBV7-9 and TRBJ2-1, the full variable domain reads DTGVSQNPRHKITKRGQNVTFRCDPISEHNRLYWYRQTLGQGPEFLTYFQNEAQLEKSRLLSDRFSAERPKGSFSTLEIQRTEQGDSAMYLCASSWDRRDEQFFGPGTRLTVL.

The count of this clonotype is one. This chain links TRBV11-3 with TRBJ2-1, with 13 bases matching TRBD2. The CDR3 is 18 residues long. V dropped 5 bases and J dropped 6; count of bases not matched to a gene: 13. Germline CDR1 reads SGHNT; CDR2 reads YENEEA. DNA of the CDR3: TGTGCCAGCAGCCATTCGGGGCGACTAGCGGGAGGTCCCAATGAGCAGTTCTTC. Translated: CASSHSGRLAGGPNEQFF.

This clonotype was counted only a few times. The junction departs from germline at one end; a sequencing error may be responsible. The genes are TRBV12-3 or TRBV12-4 and TRBJ1-6, with D possibly TRBD1 on 5 matching bases. This CDR3 is 15 amino acids long. CDR3 sequence reads: CAGSLNVQGGSPLHF. Here the CDR3 DNA reads TGTGCCGGCAGTTTGAATGTGCAGGGAGGATCACCCCTCCACTTT.

This clonotype has ten or more counts. The chain joins TRBV11-2 to TRBJ2-7; a weak D match, TRBD2 (6 bases). This CDR3 is 14 amino acids long. Germline V lookup: CDR1 SGHAT, CDR2 FQNNGV. V was shortened by 1 base and J by 5 bases, with 12 bases between the two germline ends. This CDR3 is CASSLGDRLDEQYF. CDR3 DNA: TGTGCCAGCAGCTTAGGTGACAGACTAGACGAGCAGTACTTC.

This clonotype was observed many times. The chain carries TRBV3-1 and TRBJ2-2, with D perhaps TRBD2 (5 bases). The germline V and J ends were trimmed by 0 bases and 0 bases, with 14 bases remaining between them. The CDR3 has 18 amino acids. Germline lookup yields CDR1 LGHDT and CDR2 YNNKEL (reference sequence). CDR3 sequence: CASSQETLLGSNTGELFF. The CDR3 nucleotides read TGTGCCAGCAGCCAAGAAACCCTACTAGGCTCGAACACCGGGGAGCTGTTTTTT.